This T cell receptor (beta chain) stems from a study of vaccination effects on CD4 cells after COVID-19. By proportion, this clone is medium-sized. Antigen specificity is unknown. Antigen-specific CD4+ T cells were expanded with viral peptide pools in the ViraFEST assay before sequencing. Following 10 days of culture, CD4+ T cells were isolated. This individual contracted SARS-CoV-2 between March and December 2020, as verified by PCR. In culture with about 9.7 IU/ml IL-2 and roughly 10 ug/ml peptides, PBMC were grown at 1.5 million to 2 million per well. Trimming stripped 1 base from V and 7 bases from J, with 23 bases between. Germline assignment: CDR1 MGHRA and CDR2 YSYEKL. CDR3 length equals 18 residues. The method was immunoSEQ multiplex PCR; TCRdb's version includes in-frame clones alone and lacks a portion of them. The sample comprises 20,000 to 25,000 clones, roughly 80% of which are singletons, and roughly two fifths rests with the top ten.

The receptor comes from a human donor who had a prior SARS-CoV-2 infection. Here the sequenced sample was CD4+ T cells from PBMCs cultured with a peptide pool, taken before COVID-19 vaccination. The chain employs TRBV4-1 and TRBJ2-4; tentative D call: TRBD1 (6 bases). Here the CDR3 reads CASSQVWAGDIGGNIQYF. The CDR3 DNA sequence: TGCGCCAGCAGCCAAGTTTGGGCCGGGGACATAGGCGGGAACATTCAGTACTTC.